Presented here are 3 T cell receptor beta chains from one specimen sequenced in a study of T cell responses to AZD1222 COVID-19 vaccine. Only in-frame clones appear in the TCRdb table, and some are missing; sequencing was by immunoSEQ multiplex PCR. The repertoire holds 120,000 to 150,000 clones, with under 95% as singletons. The sequenced sample was peripheral blood, obtained on day 0 of MenACWY control vaccination. These receptors all come from an adult in good health.

The chain is built from TRBV9 and TRBJ1-4, with 7 bases aligning to TRBD1. Germline V gene sequence: CDR1 SGDLS, CDR2 YYNGEE. Trimming removed 0 bases from V and 8 bases from J; junction bases left unmatched: 4. The CDR3 covers 14 residues. The chain's CDR3 is CASSVDGDSEKLFF. As DNA, the CDR3 is TGTGCCAGCAGCGTAGATGGGGACAGCGAAAAACTGTTTTTT.

The chain joins TRBV27 to TRBJ1-6; D gene uncertain. Germline V gene data show CDR1 as MNHEY and CDR2 as SMNVEV (reference sequence). The V end lost 6 bases, the J end lost 14 bases, and 14 bases lay between the germline ends. This CDR3 region has 12 residues. CDR3 DNA: TGTGCCAGCAGACAGCCCCCTAGGACCCTCCACTTT. This translates into CASRQPPRTLHF.

The chain couples TRBV6-4 to TRBJ1-2; TRBD1 matches at 7 bases. Unmatched junction bases numbered 6, after V lost 4 bases and J lost 7 bases. This CDR3 is 13 amino acids long. Germline CDR1 and CDR2: MRHNA and SNTAGT. The chain's CDR3 is CASSAGTALGYTF. The CDR3 nucleotides read TGTGCCAGCAGTGCCGGGACAGCACTTGGCTACACCTTC.